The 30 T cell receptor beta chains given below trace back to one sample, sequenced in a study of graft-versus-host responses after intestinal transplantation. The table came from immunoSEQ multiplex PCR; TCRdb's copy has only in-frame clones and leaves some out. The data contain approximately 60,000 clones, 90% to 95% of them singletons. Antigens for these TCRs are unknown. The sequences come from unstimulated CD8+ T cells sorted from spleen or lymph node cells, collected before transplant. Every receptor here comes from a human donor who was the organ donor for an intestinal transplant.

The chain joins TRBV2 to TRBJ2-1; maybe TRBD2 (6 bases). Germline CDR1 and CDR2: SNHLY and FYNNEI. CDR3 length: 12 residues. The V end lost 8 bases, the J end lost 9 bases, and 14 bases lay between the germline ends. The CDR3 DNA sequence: TGTGCCAGCCTAAACGGGGGAAGTGAGCAGTTCTTC. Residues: CASLNGGSEQFF.

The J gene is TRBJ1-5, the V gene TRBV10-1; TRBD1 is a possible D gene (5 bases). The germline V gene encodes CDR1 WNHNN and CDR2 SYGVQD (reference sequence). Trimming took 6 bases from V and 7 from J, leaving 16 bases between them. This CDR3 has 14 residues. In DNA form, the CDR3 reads TGCGCCAGCAGCCAGCCTGGGGGGTGCCAGCCCCAGCATTTT. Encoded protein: CASSQPGGCQPQHF.

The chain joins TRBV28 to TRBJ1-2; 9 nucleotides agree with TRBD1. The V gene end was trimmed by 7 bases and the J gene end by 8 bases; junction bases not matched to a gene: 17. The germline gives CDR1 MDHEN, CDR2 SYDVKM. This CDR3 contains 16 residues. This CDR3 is CASTLQGADSYNGYTF. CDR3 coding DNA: TGTGCCAGCACCTTACAGGGGGCGGACTCCTATAACGGCTACACCTTC.

The CDR3 sequence is CASQHRLAGPTDTQYF. The DNA for the CDR3 is TGCGCCAGCCAACACCGACTAGCGGGGCCCACAGATACGCAGTATTTT. The gene calls are TRBV5-1 and TRBJ2-3, with TRBD2 identical over 11 bases. V lost 7 bases, J lost 2 bases, and 9 bases stayed unmatched. The CDR3 has 16 residues. Per germline, CDR1 SGHRS and CDR2 YFSETQ. The variable domain in full, with the rest retrieved from reference TRBV5-1 and TRBJ2-3, is KAGVTQTPRYLIKTRGQQVTLSCSPISGHRSVSWYQQTPGQGLQFLFEYFSETQRNKGNFPGRFSGRQFSNSRSEMNVSTLELGDSALYLCASQHRLAGPTDTQYFGPGTRLTVL.

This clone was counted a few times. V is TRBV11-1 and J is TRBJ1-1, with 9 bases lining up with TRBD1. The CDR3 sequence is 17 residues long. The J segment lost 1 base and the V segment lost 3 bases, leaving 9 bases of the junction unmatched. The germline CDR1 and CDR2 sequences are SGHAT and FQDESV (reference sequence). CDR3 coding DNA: TGTGCCAGCAGCTTTGCCGCTGGGACAGGGTGGAACACTGAAGCTTTCTTT. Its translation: CASSFAAGTGWNTEAFF.

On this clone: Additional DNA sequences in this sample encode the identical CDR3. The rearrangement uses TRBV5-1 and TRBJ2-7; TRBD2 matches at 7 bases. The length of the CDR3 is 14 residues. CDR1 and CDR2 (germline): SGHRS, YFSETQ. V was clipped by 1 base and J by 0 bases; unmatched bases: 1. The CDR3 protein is CASSLWGGSYEQYF. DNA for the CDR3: TGCGCCAGCAGCTTGTGGGGGGGCTCCTACGAGCAGTACTTC.

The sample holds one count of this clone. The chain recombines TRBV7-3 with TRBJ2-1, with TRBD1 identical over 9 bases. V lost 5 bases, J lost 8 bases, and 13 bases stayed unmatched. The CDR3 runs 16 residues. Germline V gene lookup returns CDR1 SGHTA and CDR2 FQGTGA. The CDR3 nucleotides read TGTGCCAGCAGCCCATCCGGGACAGGGATCGGCGATGAGCAGTTCTTC. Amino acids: CASSPSGTGIGDEQFF.

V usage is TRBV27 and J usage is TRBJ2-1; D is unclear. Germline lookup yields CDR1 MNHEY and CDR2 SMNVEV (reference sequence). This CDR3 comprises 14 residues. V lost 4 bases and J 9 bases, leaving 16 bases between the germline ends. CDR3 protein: CASSSLSSGPEQFF. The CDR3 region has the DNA TGTGCCAGCAGTTCTCTATCCTCGGGTCCTGAGCAGTTCTTC.

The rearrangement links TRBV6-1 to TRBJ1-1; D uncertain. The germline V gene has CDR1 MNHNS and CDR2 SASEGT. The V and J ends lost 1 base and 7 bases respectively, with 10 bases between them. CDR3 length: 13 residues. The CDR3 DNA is TGTGCCAGCAGTGAAGGTACAGTTCTTGAAGCTTTCTTT. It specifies CASSEGTVLEAFF.

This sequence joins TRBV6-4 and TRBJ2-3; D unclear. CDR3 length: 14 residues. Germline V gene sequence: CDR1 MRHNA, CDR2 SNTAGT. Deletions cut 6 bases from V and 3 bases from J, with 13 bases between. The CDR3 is CASSQTGATDTQYF. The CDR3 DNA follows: TGTGCCAGCAGCCAGACTGGAGCGACAGATACGCAGTATTTT.

This CDR3 reads CASRVPMGQGEEQFF. The CDR3 DNA reads as TGTGCCAGCCGTGTCCCCATGGGACAGGGTGAGGAGCAGTTCTTC. The genes are TRBV7-9 and TRBJ2-1; 9 nucleotides line up with TRBD1. CDR1 and CDR2 (germline): SEHNR, FQNEAQ (reference sequence). The CDR3 is made up of 15 amino acids. After removal of 8 bases from V and 10 bases from J, the junction contained 15 bases not matched to a gene.

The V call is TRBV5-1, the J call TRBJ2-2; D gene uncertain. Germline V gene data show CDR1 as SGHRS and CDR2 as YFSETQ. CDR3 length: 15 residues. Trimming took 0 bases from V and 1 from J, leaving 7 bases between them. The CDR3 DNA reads TGCGCCAGCAGCTTGGGACACTTGAACACCGGGGAGCTGTTTTTT. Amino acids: CASSLGHLNTGELFF.

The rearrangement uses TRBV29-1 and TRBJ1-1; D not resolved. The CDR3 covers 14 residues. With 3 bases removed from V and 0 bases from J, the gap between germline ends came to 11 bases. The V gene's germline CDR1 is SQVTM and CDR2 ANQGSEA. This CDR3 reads CSVDPGSMNTEAFF. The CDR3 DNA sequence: TGCAGCGTTGATCCCGGGTCTATGAACACTGAAGCTTTCTTT.

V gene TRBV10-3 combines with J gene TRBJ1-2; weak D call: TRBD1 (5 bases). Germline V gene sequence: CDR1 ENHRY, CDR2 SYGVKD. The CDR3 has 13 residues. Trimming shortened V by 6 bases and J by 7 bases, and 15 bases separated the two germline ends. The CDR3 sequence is CAISEDISGGYTF. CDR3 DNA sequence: TGTGCCATCAGCGAGGACATTAGTGGTGGCTACACCTTC.

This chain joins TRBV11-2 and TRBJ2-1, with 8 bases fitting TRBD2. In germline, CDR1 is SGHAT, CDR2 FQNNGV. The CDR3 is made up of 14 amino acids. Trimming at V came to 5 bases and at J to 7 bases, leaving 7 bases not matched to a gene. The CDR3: CASSNSGGRNEQFF. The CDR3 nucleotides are TGTGCCAGCAGCAACTCGGGGGGGAGGAATGAGCAGTTCTTC.

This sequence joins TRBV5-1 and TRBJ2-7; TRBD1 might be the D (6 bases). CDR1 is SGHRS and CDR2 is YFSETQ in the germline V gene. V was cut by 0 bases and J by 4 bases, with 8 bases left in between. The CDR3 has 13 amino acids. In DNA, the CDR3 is TGCGCCAGCAGCTTGGGGGACATTTACGAGCAGTACTTC. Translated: CASSLGDIYEQYF.

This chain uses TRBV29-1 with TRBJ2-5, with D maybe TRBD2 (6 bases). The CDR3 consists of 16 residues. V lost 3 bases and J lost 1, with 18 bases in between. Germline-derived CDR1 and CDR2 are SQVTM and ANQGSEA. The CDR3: CSVEDYGRAPQETQYF. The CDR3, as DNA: TGCAGCGTTGAGGACTATGGACGGGCCCCCCAAGAGACCCAGTACTTC.

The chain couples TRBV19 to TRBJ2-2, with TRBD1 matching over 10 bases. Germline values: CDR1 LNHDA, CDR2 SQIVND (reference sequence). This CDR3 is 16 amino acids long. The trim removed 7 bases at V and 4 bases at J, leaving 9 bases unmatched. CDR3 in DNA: TGTGCCAGTACTACAGACAGGGGGCTATCCACCGGGGAGCTGTTTTTT. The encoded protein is CASTTDRGLSTGELFF.

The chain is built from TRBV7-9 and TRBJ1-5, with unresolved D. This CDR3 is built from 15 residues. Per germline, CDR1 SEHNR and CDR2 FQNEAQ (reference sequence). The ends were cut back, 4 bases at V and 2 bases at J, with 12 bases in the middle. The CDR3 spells CASSSPGIGNQPQHF. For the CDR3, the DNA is TGTGCCAGCAGCTCCCCCGGGATCGGCAATCAGCCCCAGCATTTT.

The CDR3 nucleotides are TGTGCCAGCAGCCCAGGACTGCCAGATACGCAGTATTTT. Its protein product is CASSPGLPDTQYF. The J gene is TRBJ2-3, the V gene TRBV7-2; TRBD2 is a possible D gene (5 bases). This CDR3 contains 13 residues. Trimming pared 5 bases from V and 4 bases from J, leaving 10 bases between. Germline CDR1 is SGHTA and CDR2 is FQGNSA.

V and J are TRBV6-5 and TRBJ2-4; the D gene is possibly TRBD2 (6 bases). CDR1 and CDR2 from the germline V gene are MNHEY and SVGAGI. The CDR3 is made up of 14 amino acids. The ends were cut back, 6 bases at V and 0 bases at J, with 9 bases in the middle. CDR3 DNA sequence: TGTGCCAGCAGGACAGCGGGAGCCAAAAACATTCAGTACTTC. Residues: CASRTAGAKNIQYF.

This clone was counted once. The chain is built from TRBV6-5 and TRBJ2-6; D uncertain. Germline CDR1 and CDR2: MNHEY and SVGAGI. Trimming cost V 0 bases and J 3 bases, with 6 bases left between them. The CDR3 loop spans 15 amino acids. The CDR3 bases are TGTGCCAGCAGTTACTCCGCCGGTGGGGCCAACGTCCTGACTTTC. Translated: CASSYSAGGANVLTF.

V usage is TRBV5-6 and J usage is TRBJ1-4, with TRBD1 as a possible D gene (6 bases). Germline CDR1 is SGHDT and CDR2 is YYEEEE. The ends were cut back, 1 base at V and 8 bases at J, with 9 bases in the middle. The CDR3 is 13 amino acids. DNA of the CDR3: TGTGCCAGCAGCTTGAGACAGGAGGAAAAACTGTTTTTT. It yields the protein CASSLRQEEKLFF.

CDR3 sequence reads: CASSRGQNQETQYF. The CDR3 DNA reads as TGTGCCAGCAGCCGAGGACAGAACCAAGAGACCCAGTACTTC. V gene TRBV7-6 combines with J gene TRBJ2-5, with a weak D call TRBD1 (6 bases). The germline CDR1 and CDR2 sequences are SGHVS and FNYEAQ. The CDR3 runs 14 residues. V was clipped by 5 bases and J by 0 bases, with 10 bases between them.

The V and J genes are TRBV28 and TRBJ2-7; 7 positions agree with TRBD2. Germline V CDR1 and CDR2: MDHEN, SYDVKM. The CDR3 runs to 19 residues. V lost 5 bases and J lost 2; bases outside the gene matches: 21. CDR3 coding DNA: TGTGCCAGCAGTCCCCTGGGAACTAGCGCCCGGAGTAGAGCCTACGAGCAGTACTTC. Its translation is CASSPLGTSARSRAYEQYF.

The DNA of the CDR3 is TGTGCCAGCAGTCCCAGGGGAGGGGGGTGGTCTCAGCCCCAGCATTTT. Protein: CASSPRGGGWSQPQHF. The chain couples TRBV27 to TRBJ1-5; possibly TRBD1 for D (6 bases). V was cut by 5 bases and J by 6 bases, with 20 bases left in between. Per the germline V gene, CDR1 is MNHEY and CDR2 is SMNVEV (reference sequence). CDR3 length: 16 residues.

The CDR3 reads CASSEVGTAEAFF. DNA of the CDR3: TGTGCCAGCAGCGAGGTGGGGACAGCTGAAGCTTTCTTT. The rearrangement joins TRBV2 to TRBJ1-1, with 7 bases identical to TRBD1. The CDR3 sequence is 13 residues long. Germline V gene sequence: CDR1 SNHLY, CDR2 FYNNEI. V trimming: 6 bases; J trimming: 6 bases; junction bases outside the gene matches: 7.

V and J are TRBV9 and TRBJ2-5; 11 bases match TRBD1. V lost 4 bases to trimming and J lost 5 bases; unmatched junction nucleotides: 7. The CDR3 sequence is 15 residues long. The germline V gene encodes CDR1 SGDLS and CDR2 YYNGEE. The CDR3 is CASSHGQGAAETQYF. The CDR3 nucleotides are TGTGCCAGCAGCCACGGACAGGGGGCTGCGGAGACCCAGTACTTC.

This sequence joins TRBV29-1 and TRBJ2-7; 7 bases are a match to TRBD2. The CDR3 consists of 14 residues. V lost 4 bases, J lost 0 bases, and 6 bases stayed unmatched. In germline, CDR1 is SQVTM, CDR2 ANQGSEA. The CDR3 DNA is TGCAGCGTTGTCCCTAGCGGCAGCTCCTACGAGCAGTACTTC. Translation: CSVVPSGSSYEQYF.

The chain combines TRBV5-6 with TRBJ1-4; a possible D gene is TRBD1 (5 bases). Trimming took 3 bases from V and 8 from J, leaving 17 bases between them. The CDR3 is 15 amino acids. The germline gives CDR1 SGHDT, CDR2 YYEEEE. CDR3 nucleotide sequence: TGTGCCAGCAGCTACGGGGGGGTTGAGGACGAAAAACTGTTTTTT. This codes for CASSYGGVEDEKLFF.